This entry lists 22 T cell receptor beta chains sequenced from one sample in a study of control samples from healthy donors and cancer patients. The data were produced by immunoSEQ multiplex PCR, yet TCRdb's version contains in-frame clones alone and is incomplete. The sample includes some 100,000 clones, roughly 87% of them seen just once. Sequenced: blood. These TCRs come from a woman aged 50 to 65 in good health.

This clone has more than one count but fewer than ten. This specimen includes other DNA sequences encoding the same CDR3. The chain combines TRBV19 with TRBJ1-1, with 9 bases identical to TRBD1. V shed 6 bases, J shed 4 bases, and the junction held 3 bases outside the gene matches. Germline V gene sequence: CDR1 LNHDA, CDR2 SQIVND (reference sequence). This CDR3 has 13 amino acids. The CDR3 loop is CASRDRGGTEAFF. The DNA of the CDR3 is TGTGCCAGTAGGGACAGGGGAGGCACTGAAGCTTTCTTT.

V gene TRBV30 combines with J gene TRBJ1-1; D is perhaps TRBD1 (6 bases). V shed 0 bases and J shed 11 bases, with 19 bases lying between them. The germline V gene has CDR1 GTSNPN and CDR2 SVGIG (reference sequence). CDR3 length: 14 amino acids. This CDR3 reads CAWSVRVGGLRAFF. As DNA, the CDR3 is TGTGCCTGGAGTGTACGGGTAGGGGGGCTAAGGGCTTTCTTT. The entire variable domain, with the rest obtained from reference TRBV30 and TRBJ1-1, is as follows: SQTIHQWPATLVQPVGSPLSLECTVEGTSNPNLYWYRQAAGRGLQLLFYSVGIGQISSEVPQNLSASRPQDRQFILSSKKLLLSDSGFYLCAWSVRVGGLRAFFGQGTRLTVV.

The V gene is TRBV7-2, the J gene TRBJ2-2; a possible D gene is TRBD1 (5 bases). Trimming took off 1 base at V and 2 bases at J, with 8 bases between the two ends. The CDR3 runs to 15 residues. Germline-derived CDR1 and CDR2 are SGHTA and FQGNSA. CDR3 bases: TGTGCCAGCAGCTTAGGACAGCCCAACACCGGGGAGCTGTTTTTT. It is translated as CASSLGQPNTGELFF.

This chain uses TRBV6-5 with TRBJ2-6, with D hard to call. V lost 0 bases and J lost 0, with 6 bases in between. CDR1 and CDR2 from the germline V gene are MNHEY and SVGAGI. CDR3 length: 16 amino acids. The chain's CDR3 is CASSYSRFSGANVLTF. Here the CDR3 DNA reads TGTGCCAGCAGTTACTCTAGGTTCTCTGGGGCCAACGTCCTGACTTTC.

The chain has TRBV18 and TRBJ2-7; 11 bases fit TRBD2. Germline loops: CDR1 KGHSH, CDR2 LQKENI. The CDR3 has 14 amino acids. V was pared by 6 bases and J by 3 bases, with 4 bases of the junction left unmatched. CDR3 sequence (DNA): TGTGCCAGCTCTACGGGGACTAGCGGCTACGAGCAGTACGTC. Translation: CASSTGTSGYEQYV.

The genes are TRBV25-1 and TRBJ1-6; D is ambiguous. CDR1 MGHDK and CDR2 SYGVNS come from the germline V gene. The CDR3 consists of 13 residues. V was pared by 7 bases and J by 8 bases, with 12 bases between. The CDR3 protein is CASTEGFHSPLHF. CDR3 nucleotide sequence: TGTGCCAGCACCGAAGGCTTTCATTCACCCCTCCACTTT.

This clone has just one count. This chain connects TRBV19 to TRBJ2-5; no clear D. This CDR3 is built from 15 residues. Trimming left V 5 bases short and J 1 base short, with 14 bases between. The germline CDR1 and CDR2 sequences are LNHDA and SQIVND (reference sequence). The CDR3 DNA follows: TGTGCCAGTAGTGTCTCACGGGCGACCCAAGAGACCCAGTACTTC. Protein product: CASSVSRATQETQYF.

The chain joins TRBV19 to TRBJ2-5; 9 nucleotides line up with TRBD1. CDR1 and CDR2 from the germline V gene are LNHDA and SQIVND (reference sequence). Trimming removed 0 bases from V and 5 bases from J; junction bases left unmatched: 10. The CDR3 has 17 amino acids. Here the CDR3 DNA reads TGTGCCAGTAGTATAGATGGCGGGACAGGGTTTGATGAGACCCAGTACTTC. It yields the protein CASSIDGGTGFDETQYF.

The chain recombines TRBV6-1 with TRBJ1-3; perhaps TRBD1 as D (5 bases). Trimming stripped 2 bases from V and 0 bases from J, with 8 bases between. CDR1 MNHNS and CDR2 SASEGT come from the germline V gene. The CDR3 spans 15 residues. The CDR3 here is CASSELGTSGNTIYF. CDR3 DNA sequence: TGTGCCAGCAGTGAACTTGGGACCTCTGGAAACACCATATATTTT.

The chain uses TRBV4-3 and TRBJ2-6, with D hard to call. Germline CDR1 LGHNA, CDR2 YSLEER. Trimming shortened V by 1 base and J by 9 bases, and 19 bases separated the two germline ends. This CDR3 is 17 amino acids long. The CDR3 DNA reads TGCGCCAGCAGCCAAGCGTGGGCCCCGGTCGCACGCAACGTCCTGACTTTC. Translated: CASSQAWAPVARNVLTF.

This chain connects TRBV5-4 to TRBJ2-3; the D is unclear. Trimming pared 4 bases from V and 4 bases from J, leaving 13 bases between. Germline CDR1 is SGHNT and CDR2 is YYREEE (reference sequence). The CDR3 extends over 14 amino acids. CDR3 amino acids: CASSPGALADTQYF. The DNA for the CDR3 is TGTGCCAGCAGCCCCGGAGCTTTGGCAGATACGCAGTATTTT.

The chain uses TRBV14 and TRBJ2-7; tentatively, D is TRBD2 (6 bases). CDR3 length: 16 residues. Trimming removed 1 base at V and 5 bases at J, with 18 bases between. Germline CDR1 and CDR2: SGHDN and FVKESK. This chain's CDR3 is CASSQAPLAGSHEQYF. CDR3 DNA: TGTGCCAGCAGCCAAGCCCCTCTCGCCGGGAGCCACGAGCAGTACTTC.

This chain uses TRBV12-1 with TRBJ2-1; no DNA check was done on the table's D call, TRBD2. TRBV12-1 is listed as a pseudogene. The CDR3 runs 23 residues. The CDR3: CASSFCLWGIAGGDRLRHNEQFF. CDR3 DNA sequence: TGTGCCAGCAGCTTTTGCCTGTGGGGAATAGCGGGAGGGGACAGACTACGACACAATGAGCAGTTCTTC.

With respect to this clone: At one boundary the junction diverges from the germline segment, which might be a read error. V usage is TRBV6-1 and J usage is TRBJ2-5, with D uncertain. The CDR3 is made up of 13 amino acids. Germline V gene data show CDR1 as MNHNS and CDR2 as SASEGT. CDR3 loop: CASREGGRETQYF. CDR3 bases: TGTGCCAGCAGGGAAGGCGGAAGGGAGACCCAGTACTTC.

This sequence joins TRBV6-6 and TRBJ2-7; D not certain. The V and J ends lost 6 bases and 5 bases respectively, with 11 bases between them. The CDR3 sequence is 12 residues long. The germline CDR1 and CDR2 sequences are MNHNY and SVGAGI (reference sequence). The CDR3 loop reads CASSPVGNEQYF. CDR3 nucleotide sequence: TGTGCCAGCAGCCCGGTAGGAAACGAGCAGTACTTC.

The chain carries TRBV6-1 and TRBJ2-3; 10 nucleotides align to TRBD2. V lost 0 bases, J lost 2 bases, and 8 bases stayed unmatched. Germline V CDR1 and CDR2: MNHNS, SASEGT. The CDR3 is 18 amino acids. CDR3 sequence (DNA): TGTGCCAGCAGTGAAGCCACAACTAGCGGGGTTAACACAGATACGCAGTATTTT. Amino acid sequence: CASSEATTSGVNTDTQYF.

The J gene is TRBJ1-2, the V gene TRBV7-9; 8 bases align to TRBD1. This CDR3 spans 12 amino acids. V lost 5 bases and J lost 7; bases outside the gene matches: 3. Germline assignment: CDR1 SEHNR and CDR2 FQNEAQ (reference sequence). DNA for the CDR3: TGTGCCAGCAGCCGAGACAGGGGTGGCTACACCTTC. Translating gives CASSRDRGGYTF. Complete variable domain (other parts from reference TRBV7-9 and TRBJ1-2): DTGVSQNPRHKITKRGQNVTFRCDPISEHNRLYWYRQTLGQGPEFLTYFQNEAQLEKSRLLSDRFSAERPKGSFSTLEIQRTEQGDSAMYLCASSRDRGGYTFGSGTRLTVV.

V usage is TRBV4-1 and J usage is TRBJ2-3, with 15 bases identical to TRBD2. The CDR3 is 20 amino acids. Per the germline V gene, CDR1 is MGHRA and CDR2 is YSYEKL. Trimming at V came to 4 bases and at J to 7 bases, leaving 18 bases not matched to a gene. The CDR3 DNA sequence: TGCGCCAGCAGCCCCCGTATGGGAGGGGTCGGGACTAGCGGGAGGAATACGCAGTATTTT. Translated: CASSPRMGGVGTSGRNTQYF.

The V and J genes are TRBV9 and TRBJ2-1; TRBD2 agrees at 14 bases. V dropped 5 bases and J dropped 7; count of bases not matched to a gene: 11. Germline CDR1 is SGDLS and CDR2 is YYNGEE. The CDR3 totals 17 residues. CDR3 in amino acids: CASSPQGLAGVGNEQFF. Written as DNA, the CDR3 is TGTGCCAGCAGTCCCCAGGGACTAGCGGGAGTGGGGAATGAGCAGTTCTTC.

The chain has TRBV6-6 and TRBJ1-2; 10 bases are shared with TRBD1. In germline, CDR1 is MNHNY, CDR2 SVGAGI (reference sequence). Trimming at V came to 7 bases and at J to 6 bases, leaving 2 bases not matched to a gene. This CDR3 contains 12 residues. CDR3 protein: CASIDRGHGYTF. Written as DNA, the CDR3 is TGTGCCAGCATCGACAGGGGGCATGGCTACACCTTC.

The chain recombines TRBV5-5 with TRBJ2-3; 8 bases line up with TRBD2. With 6 bases clipped from V and 6 bases from J, the junction kept 15 bases outside the gene matches. Germline assignment: CDR1 SGHKS and CDR2 YYEKEE (reference sequence). CDR3 length: 16 amino acids. The CDR3 DNA sequence: TGTGCCAGCATACGGGAGGGCGGGGGGCCCGCGGATACGCAGTATTTT. Protein sequence: CASIREGGGPADTQYF.

In this sample, this clone turned up a few times. The chain has TRBV2 and TRBJ1-3; D unclear. Trimming stripped 6 bases from V and 4 bases from J, with 13 bases between. Germline-derived CDR1 and CDR2 are SNHLY and FYNNEI. The CDR3 loop spans 14 amino acids. CDR3 sequence: CASREQGKGNTIYF. CDR3 sequence (DNA): TGTGCCAGCAGAGAGCAAGGGAAGGGAAACACCATATATTTT.